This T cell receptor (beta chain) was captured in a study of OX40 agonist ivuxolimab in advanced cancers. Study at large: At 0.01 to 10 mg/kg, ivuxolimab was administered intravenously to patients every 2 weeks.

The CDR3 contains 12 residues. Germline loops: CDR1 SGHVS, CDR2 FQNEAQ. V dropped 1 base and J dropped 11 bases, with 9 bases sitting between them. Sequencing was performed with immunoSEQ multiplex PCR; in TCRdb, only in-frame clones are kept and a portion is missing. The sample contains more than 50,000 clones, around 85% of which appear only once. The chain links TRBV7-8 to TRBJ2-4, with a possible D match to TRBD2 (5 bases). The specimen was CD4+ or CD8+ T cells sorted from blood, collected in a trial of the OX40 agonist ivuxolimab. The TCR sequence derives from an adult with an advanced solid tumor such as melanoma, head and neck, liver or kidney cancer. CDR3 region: CASSLGSGFQYF. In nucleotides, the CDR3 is TGTGCCAGCAGCTTAGGGTCGGGATTTCAGTACTTC.